This T cell receptor (beta chain) derives from a study of untreated major depressive disorder. The study's findings and limits: TRBV05-01 (Vbeta 5.1) usage was higher in CD4+ T cells of depressed patients than controls.

Here immunoSEQ multiplex PCR was the method, and the copy in TCRdb shows in-frame clones only, minus some. In the table there are about 21,000 clones, approximately 92% of which are singletons. J lost 5 bases, V lost 3 bases, and 8 bases had no gene match. Per germline, CDR1 SGHRS and CDR2 YFSETQ. The CDR3 sequence is 16 residues long. This clone was seen only a few times. Its antigen is still unknown. CD4+ T cell purity was typically approximately 94%. Sequenced: CD4+ T cells from PBMCs. This chain joins TRBV5-1 and TRBJ2-5, with TRBD1 identical over 12 bases. The receptor was isolated from a man younger than 40 in good health. The CDR3 sequence: CASSSTGQGARETQYF. The CDR3 DNA reads as TGCGCCAGCAGCTCAACGGGACAGGGGGCACGGGAGACCCAGTACTTC.